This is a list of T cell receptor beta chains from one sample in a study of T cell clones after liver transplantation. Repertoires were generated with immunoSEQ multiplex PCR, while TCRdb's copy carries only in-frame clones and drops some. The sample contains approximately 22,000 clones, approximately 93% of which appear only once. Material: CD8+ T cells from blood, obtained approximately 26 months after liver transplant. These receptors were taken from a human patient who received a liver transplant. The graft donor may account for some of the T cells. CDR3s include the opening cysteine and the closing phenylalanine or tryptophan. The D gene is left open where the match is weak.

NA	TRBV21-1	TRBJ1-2	TGTGCCAGCAGCAAGTTGCCAGGGGGCTATGGCTACACCTTC	CASSKLPGGYGYTF
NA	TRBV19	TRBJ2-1	TGTGCCAGTAGGGGCACTGGGAGCTACAATGAGCAGTTCTTC	CASRGTGSYNEQFF
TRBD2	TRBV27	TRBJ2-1	TGTGCCAGTTTCTCGAGCGGGAGCTCCTACAATGAGCAGTTCTTC	CASFSSGSSYNEQFF
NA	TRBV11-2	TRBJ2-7	TGTGCCAGCAGCTTAGAACTCCCCCCGTCCTACGAGCAGTACTTC	CASSLELPPSYEQYF
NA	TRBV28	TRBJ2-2	TGTGCCAGCACGACACAGGGTTTCAACACCGGGGAGCTGTTTTTT	CASTTQGFNTGELFF
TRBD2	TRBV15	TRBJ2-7	TGTGCCACCAGCAGAGAAACTAGCGGCTACTACGAGCAGTACTTC	CATSRETSGYYEQYF
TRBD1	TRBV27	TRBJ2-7	TGTGCCAGCAGTTTCACAGGGGACGAGCAGTACTTC	CASSFTGDEQYF
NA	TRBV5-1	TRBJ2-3	TGCGCCAGCAGCTTGCTCCGGGGAGATACGCAGTATTTT	CASSLLRGDTQYF
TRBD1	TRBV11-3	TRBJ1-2	TGTGCCAGCAGCGTCTTTACGCGGACAGGGGTTAGCTATGGCTACACCTTC	CASSVFTRTGVSYGYTF
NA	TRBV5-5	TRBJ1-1	TGTGCCAGCAGCTTGTGGCAGGTTAGTTCGGGCACTGAAGCTTTCTTT	CASSLWQVSSGTEAFF
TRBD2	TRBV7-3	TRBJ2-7	TGTGCCAGCAGCTCTGTAGCGGGAGGGCTCGACGAGCAGTACTTC	CASSSVAGGLDEQYF
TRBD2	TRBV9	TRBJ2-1	TGTGCCAGCAGCGTCCTAGCGGGAGATGATGAGCAGTTCTTC	CASSVLAGDDEQFF
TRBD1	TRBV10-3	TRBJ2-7	TGTGCCATCAGTGTGGGACAGGACTACGAGCAGTACTTC	CAISVGQDYEQYF
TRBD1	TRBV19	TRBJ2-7	TGTGCCAGTAGTATTTCCGGGACAGGGGCCTACGAGCAGTACTTC	CASSISGTGAYEQYF
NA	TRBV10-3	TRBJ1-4	TGTGCCATCAGTGAGTCGAAGAGCACAACTAATGAAAAACTGTTTTTT	CAISESKSTTNEKLFF
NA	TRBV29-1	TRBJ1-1	TGCAGCGTTGAACTGGCAGGGAGAATGAACACTGAAGCTTTCTTT	CSVELAGRMNTEAFF